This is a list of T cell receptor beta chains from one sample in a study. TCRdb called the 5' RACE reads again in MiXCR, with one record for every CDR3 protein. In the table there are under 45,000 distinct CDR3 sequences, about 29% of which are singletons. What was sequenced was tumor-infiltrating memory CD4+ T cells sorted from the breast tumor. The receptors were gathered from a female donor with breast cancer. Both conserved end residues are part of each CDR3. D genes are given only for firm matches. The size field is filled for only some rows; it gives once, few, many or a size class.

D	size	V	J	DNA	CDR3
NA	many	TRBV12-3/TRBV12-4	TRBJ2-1	TGTGCCAGCAGGGATGTTGGCGGAGGACACAATGAGCAGTTCTTC	CASRDVGGGHNEQFF
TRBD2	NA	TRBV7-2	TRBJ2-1	TGTGCCAGCAGCTTTGGAGCGGGAGGGGGTGAGCAGTTCTTC	CASSFGAGGGEQFF
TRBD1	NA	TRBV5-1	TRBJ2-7	TGCGCCAGCAGCGGATCCCGGGACAGACCTTCCTACGAGCAGTACTTC	CASSGSRDRPSYEQYF
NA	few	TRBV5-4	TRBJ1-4	TGTGCCAGCAGCTTGTTCGGGGGTGCTAATGAAAAACTGTTTTTT	CASSLFGGANEKLFF
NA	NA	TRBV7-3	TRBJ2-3	TGTGCCAGCAGCTTTCTGGGAGATACGCAGTATTTT	CASSFLGDTQYF
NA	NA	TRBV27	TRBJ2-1	TGTGCCAGCAGTTTAGGGATCCAACGTGAGCAGTTCTTC	CASSLGIQREQFF
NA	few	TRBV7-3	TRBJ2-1	TGTGCCAGCAGCCTACAGGGTTACAATGAGCAGTTCTTC	CASSLQGYNEQFF
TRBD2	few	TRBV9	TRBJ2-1	TGTGCCAGCAGCCCTCTCGCGGGAGGAACCTACAATGGGCAGTTCTTC	CASSPLAGGTYNGQFF
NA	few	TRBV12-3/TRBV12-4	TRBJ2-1	TGTGCCAGCAGTTTGTCCATTCTACATGAGCAGTTCTTC	CASSLSILHEQFF
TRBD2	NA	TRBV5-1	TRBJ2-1	TGCGCCAGCAGCTCGGGGGGGGTAACGGGAGTTGAGAATGAGCAGTTCTTC	CASSSGGVTGVENEQFF
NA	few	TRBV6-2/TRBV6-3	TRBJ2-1	TGTGCCAGCAGCCTAGACGCCCTGGGTACTGGTGAGCAGTTCTTC	CASSLDALGTGEQFF
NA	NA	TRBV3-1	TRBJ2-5	TGTGCCAGCAGAGGTGGGCCTGAGACCCAGTACTTC	CASRGGPETQYF
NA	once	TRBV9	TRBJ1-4	TGTGCCAGCAGCCTCCGGGGTGATTCAACTAATGAAAAACTGTTTTTT	CASSLRGDSTNEKLFF
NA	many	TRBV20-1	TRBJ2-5	TGCAGTGCTAGAGCCTACCTCCCCGGGACGGAAGAGACCCAGTACTTC	CSARAYLPGTEETQYF
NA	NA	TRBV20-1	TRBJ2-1	TGCAGTGCCAGGGGGGGATTGTTGAATGAGCAGTTCTTC	CSARGGLLNEQFF
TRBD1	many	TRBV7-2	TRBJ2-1	TGTGCCAGCAGCTTAGTCGGGGGACAGGGTGGGAATGAGCAGTTCTTC	CASSLVGGQGGNEQFF
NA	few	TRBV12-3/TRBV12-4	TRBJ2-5	TGTGCCAGCAGTTTCGGGACATTAATCAACCAAGAGACCCAGTACTTC	CASSFGTLINQETQYF
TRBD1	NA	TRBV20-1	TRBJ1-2	TGCAGTGCTAGAGATCGCGGGACAGGGGCCTATAGCTACACCTTC	CSARDRGTGAYSYTF
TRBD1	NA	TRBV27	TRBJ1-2	TGTGCCAGCAGTCCTGGACAGGGGAGGGTCTATGGCTACACCTTC	CASSPGQGRVYGYTF
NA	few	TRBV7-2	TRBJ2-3	TGTGCCAGCAGCTTACTCCAGAAAGATACGCAGTATTTT	CASSLLQKDTQYF
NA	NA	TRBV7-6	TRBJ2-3	TGTGCCAGCAGCCAAGCGGGACAGAACACAGATACGCAGTATTTT	CASSQAGQNTDTQYF
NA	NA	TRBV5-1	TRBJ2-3	TGCGCCAGCAGCTTGAGTCAATCCACAGATACGCAGTATTTT	CASSLSQSTDTQYF
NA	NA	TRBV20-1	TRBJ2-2	TGCAGTGCTAGAGGGACTAAGAACACCGGGGAGCTGTTTTTT	CSARGTKNTGELFF
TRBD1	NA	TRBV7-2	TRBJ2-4	TGTGCCAGCAGCTTAGGGACAGGGGGGTTCATTCAGTACTTC	CASSLGTGGFIQYF
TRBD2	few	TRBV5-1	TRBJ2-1	TGCGCCAGCAAGAGCGCTAGCGGGACCAATGAGCAGTTCTTC	CASKSASGTNEQFF
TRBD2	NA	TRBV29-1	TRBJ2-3	TGCAGCGTTGCGAGCGGGGGTAGCACAGATACGCAGTATTTT	CSVASGGSTDTQYF
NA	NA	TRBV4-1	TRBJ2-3	TGCGCCAGCAGCCTAGGGGGGTCAGGGAGCACAGATACGCAGTATTTT	CASSLGGSGSTDTQYF
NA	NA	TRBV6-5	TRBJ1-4	TGTGCCAGCAGAACGGCTGCAACTAATGAAAAACTGTTTTTT	CASRTAATNEKLFF
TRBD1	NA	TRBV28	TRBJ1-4	TGTGCCAGCCAGGGGACAGGTGCAACTAATGAAAAACTGTTTTTT	CASQGTGATNEKLFF
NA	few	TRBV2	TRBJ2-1	TGTGCCAGCAGTCCGGGACGGACCCTCGATGAGCAGTTCTTC	CASSPGRTLDEQFF
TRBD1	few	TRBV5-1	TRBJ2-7	TGCGCCAGCAGCCTACCAAAACAGGGGGAAAAGCCCTACGAGCAGTACTTC	CASSLPKQGEKPYEQYF
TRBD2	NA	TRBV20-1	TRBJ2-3	TGCAGTGCTAGAAGGGTGCTAGCGACTAGCACAGATACGCGGTATTTT	CSARRVLATSTDTRYF
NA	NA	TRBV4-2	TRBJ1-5	TGTGCCAGCAGCCAAGAGTGGCAGCCTCAGCCCCAGCAGTTT	CASSQEWQPQPQQF
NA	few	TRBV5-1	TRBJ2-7	TGCGCCAGCAGCTTGGGACAGCACAACTCCTACGAGCAGTACTTC	CASSLGQHNSYEQYF
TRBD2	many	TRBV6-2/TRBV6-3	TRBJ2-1	TGTGCCAGCGGGAAAGCGGGATTCTACAATGAGCAGTTCTTC	CASGKAGFYNEQFF
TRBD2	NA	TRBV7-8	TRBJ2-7	TGTGCCAGCAGCTCCCCGCTTCGGACTAGCGGGAGCCACGAGCAGTACTTC	CASSSPLRTSGSHEQYF
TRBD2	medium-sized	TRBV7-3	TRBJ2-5	TGTGCCAGCAGCCGCAGCGGGACTGAGGAAGAGACCCAGTACTTC	CASSRSGTEEETQYF
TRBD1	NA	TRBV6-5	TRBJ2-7	TGTGCCAGCAGCGCCCGGGACAGGAGTACCTACGAGCAGTACTTC	CASSARDRSTYEQYF
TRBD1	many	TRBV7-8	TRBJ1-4	TGTGCCAGCAGCCGCCGGGACAGTAATGAAAAACTGTTTTTT	CASSRRDSNEKLFF
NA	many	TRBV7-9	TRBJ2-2	TGTGCCGGAGGGGTGAACACCGGGGAGCTGTTTTTT	CAGGVNTGELFF
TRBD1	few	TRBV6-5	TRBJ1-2	TGTGCCAGCAGGAGCCAGGGGGCGCCCGGCTACACCTTC	CASRSQGAPGYTF
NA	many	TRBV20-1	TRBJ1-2	TGCAGTGCCCGACCCGGGTACTATGGCTACACCTTC	CSARPGYYGYTF
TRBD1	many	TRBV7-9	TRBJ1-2	TGTGCCAGCAGCCAGGGGGACAGCTATGGCTACACCTTC	CASSQGDSYGYTF
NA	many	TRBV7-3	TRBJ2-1	TGTGCCAGCAGCCCTTACCGGTTCAATGAGCAGTTCTTC	CASSPYRFNEQFF
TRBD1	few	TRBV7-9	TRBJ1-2	TGTGCCAGCAGCTGGTCAGGGACAGGAGGGGATGGCTACACCTTC	CASSWSGTGGDGYTF
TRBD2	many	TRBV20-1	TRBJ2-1	TGCAGTGCTCCCCTCACTAGCGGGAGACTTAGCTCCTACAATGAGCAGTTCTTC	CSAPLTSGRLSSYNEQFF
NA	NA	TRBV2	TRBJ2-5	TGTGCCATCTTGGAGGGTGTGAAGACCCAGTACTTC	CAILEGVKTQYF
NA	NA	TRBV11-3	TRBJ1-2	TGTGCCAGCAGCTTCGGGGGGTATGGCTACACCTTC	CASSFGGYGYTF
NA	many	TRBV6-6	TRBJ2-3	TGTGCCAGCAGTTACGACCGGACAGATACGCAGTATTTT	CASSYDRTDTQYF
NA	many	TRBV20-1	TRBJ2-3	TGCAGTGCTCTTGGAAGTAGGAGAACAGATACGCAGTATTTT	CSALGSRRTDTQYF
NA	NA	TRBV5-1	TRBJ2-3	TGCGCCAGCAGCTTGCTCCTCTGGCCAGATACGCAGTATTTT	CASSLLLWPDTQYF
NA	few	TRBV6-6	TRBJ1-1	TGTGCCAGCAGTGAAGGGGGTGGCACTGAAGCTTTCTTT	CASSEGGGTEAFF
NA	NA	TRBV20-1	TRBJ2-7	TGCAGTGGGACACCGACTCCGGGGTGGCAGTACTTC	CSGTPTPGWQYF
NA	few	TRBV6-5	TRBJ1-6	TGTGCCAGCAGAAGCAACCCGCACTCACCCCTCCACTTT	CASRSNPHSPLHF
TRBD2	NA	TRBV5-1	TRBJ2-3	TGCGCCAGCAGCTTCGGACTAGCGGGAGGGCAAGATACGCAGTATTTT	CASSFGLAGGQDTQYF
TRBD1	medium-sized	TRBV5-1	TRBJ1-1	TGCGCCAGCAGCTTGAGGACAGGGGAGAACACTGAAGCTTTCTTT	CASSLRTGENTEAFF
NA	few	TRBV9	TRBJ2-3	TGTGCCAGCAGCGTAGCTGGGGGAGCGGTTGGATTCACAGATACGCAGTATTTT	CASSVAGGAVGFTDTQYF
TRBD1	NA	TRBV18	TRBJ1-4	TGTGCCAGCTCACCACGGCGGGGACAGGGTAATGAAAAACTGTTTTTT	CASSPRRGQGNEKLFF
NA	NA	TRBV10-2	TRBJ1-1	TGCGCCAGCAGGACGGGACCGTCGAACACTGAAGCTTTCTTT	CASRTGPSNTEAFF